This T cell receptor beta chain is from a study of CD8+CD57+ T cells in acquired aplastic anemia. The study's findings and limits: Patients and controls were found to share approximately 31 CD8+ CDR3 sequences.

Genomic DNA was employed as the template in profiling TCR beta VDJ and CDR3. TCRdb reanalysed the reads using MiXCR and keeps one entry per CDR3 protein. In the table there are about 170,000 distinct CDR3 sequences, under 75% of which are singletons. This CDR3 contains 13 residues. The V gene's germline CDR1 is SEHNR and CDR2 FQNEAQ (reference sequence). Only a few counts were recorded for this clonotype. The antigen remains undetermined. A single base separates this from a much larger clone, so it may be a read error. The source material was sorted CD4+, CD8+, or CD8+CD57+ T cells (not recorded which) from PBMCs. This sequence was found in a human donor in good health. This rearrangement joins TRBV7-9 to TRBJ2-1, with D perhaps matching TRBD2 (5 bases). This CDR3 is CASSGLGGNEQLF. For the CDR3, the DNA is TGTGCCAGCAGCGGTCTCGGAGGCAATGAGCAGCTCTTC.